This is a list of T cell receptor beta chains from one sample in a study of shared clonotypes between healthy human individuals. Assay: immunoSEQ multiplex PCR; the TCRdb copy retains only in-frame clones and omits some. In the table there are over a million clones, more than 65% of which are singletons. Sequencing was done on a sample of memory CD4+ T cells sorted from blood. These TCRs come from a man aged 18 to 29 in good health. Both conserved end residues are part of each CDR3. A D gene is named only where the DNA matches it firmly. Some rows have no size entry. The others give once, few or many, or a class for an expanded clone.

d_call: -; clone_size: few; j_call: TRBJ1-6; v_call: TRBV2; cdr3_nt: TGTGCCAGCAGTGGAGGTCCGAATCTTTCACCCCTCCACTTT; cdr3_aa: CASSGGPNLSPLHF
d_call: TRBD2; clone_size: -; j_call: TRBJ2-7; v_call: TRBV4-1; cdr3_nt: TGCGCCAGCAGCCAAATCCCGGGAGGTCCTTGGTACGAGCAGTACTTC; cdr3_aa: CASSQIPGGPWYEQYF
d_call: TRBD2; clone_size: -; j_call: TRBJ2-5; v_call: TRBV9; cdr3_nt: TGTGCCAGCAGCGTAGGATGGACTAGCGGGGGGACGGGAGAGACCCAGTACTTC; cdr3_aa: CASSVGWTSGGTGETQYF
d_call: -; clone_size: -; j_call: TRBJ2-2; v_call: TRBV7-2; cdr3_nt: TGTGCCAGCAGCTATGGTTCGGCGGGGAGCGGAACCGGGGAGCTGTTTTTT; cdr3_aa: CASSYGSAGSGTGELFF
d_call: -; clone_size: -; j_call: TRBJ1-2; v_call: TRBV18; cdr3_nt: TGTGCCAGCTCAACAGAGAACTATGGCTACACCTTC; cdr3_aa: CASSTENYGYTF
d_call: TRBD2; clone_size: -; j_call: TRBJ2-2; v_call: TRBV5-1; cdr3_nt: TGCGCCAGCAGCCCTCAGCGGGAGGTCCCCGGGGAGCTGTTTTTT; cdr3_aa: CASSPQREVPGELFF
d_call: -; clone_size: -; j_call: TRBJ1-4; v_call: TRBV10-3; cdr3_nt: TGTGCCATCAGTGACGGCGGAGACCCGAATGAAAAACTGTTTTTT; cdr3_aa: CAISDGGDPNEKLFF
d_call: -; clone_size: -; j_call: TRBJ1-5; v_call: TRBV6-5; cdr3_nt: TGTGCCAGCAGTCGCGGACGGAATAGCAATCAGCCCCAGCATTTT; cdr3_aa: CASSRGRNSNQPQHF
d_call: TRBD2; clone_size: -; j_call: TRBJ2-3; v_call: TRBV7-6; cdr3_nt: TGTGCCAGCAGCTTAGATGGGTTAGCGGGCAGCACAGATACGCAGTATTTT; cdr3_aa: CASSLDGLAGSTDTQYF
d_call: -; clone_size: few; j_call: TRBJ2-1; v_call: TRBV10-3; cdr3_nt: TGTGCCATCAGTGGGACTAACAACAATGAGCAGTTCTTC; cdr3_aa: CAISGTNNNEQFF
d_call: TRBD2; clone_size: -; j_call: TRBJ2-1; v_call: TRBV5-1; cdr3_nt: TGCGCCAGCAGTCTCGAACCGGGACTAACGAATGAGCAGTTCTTC; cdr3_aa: CASSLEPGLTNEQFF
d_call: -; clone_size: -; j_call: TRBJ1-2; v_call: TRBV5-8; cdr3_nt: TGTGCCAGCAGTCACCAGGACTATGGCTACACCTTC; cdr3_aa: CASSHQDYGYTF
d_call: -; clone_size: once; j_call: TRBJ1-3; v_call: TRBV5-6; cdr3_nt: TGTGCCAGCAGCTTTCTGGACAGTCCAAAGGGAAACACCATATATTTT; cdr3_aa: CASSFLDSPKGNTIYF